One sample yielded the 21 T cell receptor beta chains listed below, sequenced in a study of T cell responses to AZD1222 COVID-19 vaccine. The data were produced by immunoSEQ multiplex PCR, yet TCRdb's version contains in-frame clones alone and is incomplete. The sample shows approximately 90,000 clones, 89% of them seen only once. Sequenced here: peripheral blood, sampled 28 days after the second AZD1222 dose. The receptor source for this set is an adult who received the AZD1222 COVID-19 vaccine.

The CDR3: CASSLVGGGNTEAFF. Written as DNA, the CDR3 is TGCGCCAGCAGCTTGGTTGGAGGGGGAAACACTGAAGCTTTCTTT. The chain couples TRBV5-1 to TRBJ1-1, with D perhaps TRBD1 (6 bases). Germline lookup yields CDR1 SGHRS and CDR2 YFSETQ. The V end lost 0 bases, the J end lost 2 bases, and 11 bases lay between the germline ends. The CDR3 loop spans 15 amino acids.

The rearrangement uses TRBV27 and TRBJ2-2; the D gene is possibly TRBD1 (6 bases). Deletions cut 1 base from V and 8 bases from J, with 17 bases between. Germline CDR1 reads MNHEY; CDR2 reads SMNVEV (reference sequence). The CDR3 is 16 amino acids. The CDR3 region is CASSLLVRGLKGELFF. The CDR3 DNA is TGTGCCAGCAGTTTATTGGTCAGGGGCCTAAAGGGGGAGCTGTTTTTT.

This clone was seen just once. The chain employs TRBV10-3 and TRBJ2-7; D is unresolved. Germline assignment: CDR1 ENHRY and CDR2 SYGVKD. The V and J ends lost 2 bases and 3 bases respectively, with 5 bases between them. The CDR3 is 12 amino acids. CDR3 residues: CAISEGNYEQYF. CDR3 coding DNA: TGTGCCATCAGTGAGGGAAACTACGAGCAGTACTTC.

CDR3 amino acids: CAGPGRLNTEAFF. Written as DNA, the CDR3 is TGTGCCGGACCCGGACGGCTGAACACTGAAGCTTTCTTT. This rearrangement joins TRBV30 to TRBJ1-1; D not certain. The germline V and J ends were trimmed by 8 bases and 0 bases, with 13 bases remaining between them. Per the germline V gene, CDR1 is GTSNPN and CDR2 is SVGIG (reference sequence). This CDR3 has 13 residues.

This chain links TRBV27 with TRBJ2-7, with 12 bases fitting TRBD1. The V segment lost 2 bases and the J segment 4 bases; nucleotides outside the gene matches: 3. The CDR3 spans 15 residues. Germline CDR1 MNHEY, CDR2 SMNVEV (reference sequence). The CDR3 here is CASSLGTGGWYEQYF. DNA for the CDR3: TGTGCCAGCAGTTTAGGGACAGGGGGCTGGTACGAGCAGTACTTC.

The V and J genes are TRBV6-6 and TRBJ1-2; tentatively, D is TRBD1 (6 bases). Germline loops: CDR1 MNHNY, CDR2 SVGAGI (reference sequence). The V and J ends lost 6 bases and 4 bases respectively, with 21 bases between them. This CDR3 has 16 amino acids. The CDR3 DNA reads TGTGCCAGCAGCGCCGGGGGAGGGGGGACCTCCTATGGCTACACCTTC. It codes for CASSAGGGGTSYGYTF.

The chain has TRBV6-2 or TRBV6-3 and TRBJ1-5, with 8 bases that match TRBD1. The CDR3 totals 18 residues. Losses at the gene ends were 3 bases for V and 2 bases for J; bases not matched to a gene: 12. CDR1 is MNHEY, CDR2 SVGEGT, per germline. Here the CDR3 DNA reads TGTGCCAGCAGTTATGGTTTGTCGCAGGGGGCAGGCAATCAGCCCCAGCATTTT. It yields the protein CASSYGLSQGAGNQPQHF.

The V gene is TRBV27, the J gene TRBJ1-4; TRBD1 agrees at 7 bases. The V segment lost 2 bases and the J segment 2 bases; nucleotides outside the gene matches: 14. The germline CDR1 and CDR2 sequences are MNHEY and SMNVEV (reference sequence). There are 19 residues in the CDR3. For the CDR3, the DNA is TGTGCCAGCAGTTTAAATAGGGTCGACAGGGAGTGGACTAATGAAAAACTGTTTTTT. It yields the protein CASSLNRVDREWTNEKLFF.

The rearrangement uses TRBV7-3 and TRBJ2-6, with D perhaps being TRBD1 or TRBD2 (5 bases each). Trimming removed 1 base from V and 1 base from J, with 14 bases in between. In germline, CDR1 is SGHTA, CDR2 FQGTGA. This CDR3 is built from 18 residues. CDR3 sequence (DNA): TGTGCCAGCAGCTTAATGAGCGAGGGGCCTTCTGGGGCCAACGTCCTGACTTTC. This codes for CASSLMSEGPSGANVLTF.

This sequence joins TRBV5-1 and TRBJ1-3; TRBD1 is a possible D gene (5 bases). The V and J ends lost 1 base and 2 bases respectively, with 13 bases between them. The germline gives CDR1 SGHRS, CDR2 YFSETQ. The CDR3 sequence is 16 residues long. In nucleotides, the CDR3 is TGCGCCAGCAGCTTGCGGGGCGTAGGAACTGGAAACACCATATATTTT. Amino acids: CASSLRGVGTGNTIYF. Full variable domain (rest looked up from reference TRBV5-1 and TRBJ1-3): KAGVTQTPRYLIKTRGQQVTLSCSPISGHRSVSWYQQTPGQGLQFLFEYFSETQRNKGNFPGRFSGRQFSNSRSEMNVSTLELGDSALYLCASSLRGVGTGNTIYFGEGSWLTVV.

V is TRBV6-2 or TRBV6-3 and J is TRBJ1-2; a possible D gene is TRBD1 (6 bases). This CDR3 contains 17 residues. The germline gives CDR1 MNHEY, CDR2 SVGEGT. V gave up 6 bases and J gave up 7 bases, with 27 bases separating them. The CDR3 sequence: CASSELGLQGSSGGYTF. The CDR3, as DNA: TGTGCCAGCAGCGAACTCGGCCTACAGGGAAGTTCGGGTGGCTACACCTTC.

The CDR3 coding sequence is TGTGCCAGTAGTATAGTGGACAGCTATGGCTACACCTTC. Amino acid sequence: CASSIVDSYGYTF. This chain connects TRBV19 to TRBJ1-2, with a weak D call TRBD1 (6 bases). This CDR3 is 13 amino acids long. Trimming removed 1 base from V and 4 bases from J, with 7 bases in between. The germline V gene encodes CDR1 LNHDA and CDR2 SQIVND (reference sequence).

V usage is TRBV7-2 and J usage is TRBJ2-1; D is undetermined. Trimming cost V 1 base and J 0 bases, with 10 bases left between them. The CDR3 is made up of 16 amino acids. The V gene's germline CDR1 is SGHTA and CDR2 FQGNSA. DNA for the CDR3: TGTGCCAGCAGCTTAGTGCAGGCTCCCTCCTACAATGAGCAGTTCTTC. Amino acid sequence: CASSLVQAPSYNEQFF.

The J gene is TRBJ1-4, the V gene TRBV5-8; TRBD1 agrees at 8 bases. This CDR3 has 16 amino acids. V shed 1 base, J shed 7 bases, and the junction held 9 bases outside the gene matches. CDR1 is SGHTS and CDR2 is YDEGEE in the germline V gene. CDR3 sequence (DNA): TGTGCCAGCAGCTTGAGTATCAGCAGGGGGCTTGAAAAACTGTTTTTT. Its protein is CASSLSISRGLEKLFF.

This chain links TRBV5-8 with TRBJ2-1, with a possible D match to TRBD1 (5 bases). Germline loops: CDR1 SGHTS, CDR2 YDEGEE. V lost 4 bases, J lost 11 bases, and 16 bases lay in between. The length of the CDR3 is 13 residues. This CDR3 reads CASSAKLGVKQFF. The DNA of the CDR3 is TGTGCCAGCAGCGCTAAGCTAGGGGTGAAGCAGTTCTTC. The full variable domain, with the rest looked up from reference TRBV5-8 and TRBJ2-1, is EAGVTQSPTHLIKTRGQQATLRCSPISGHTSVYWYQQALGLGLQFLLWYDEGEERNRGNFPPRFSGRQFPNYSSELNVNALELEDSALYLCASSAKLGVKQFFGPGTRLTVL.

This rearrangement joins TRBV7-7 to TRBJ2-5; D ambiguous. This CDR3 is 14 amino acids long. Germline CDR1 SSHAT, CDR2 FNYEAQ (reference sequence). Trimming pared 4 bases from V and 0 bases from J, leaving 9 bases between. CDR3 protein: CASSSHGYQETQYF. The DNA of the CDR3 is TGTGCCAGCAGCTCCCACGGATACCAAGAGACCCAGTACTTC.

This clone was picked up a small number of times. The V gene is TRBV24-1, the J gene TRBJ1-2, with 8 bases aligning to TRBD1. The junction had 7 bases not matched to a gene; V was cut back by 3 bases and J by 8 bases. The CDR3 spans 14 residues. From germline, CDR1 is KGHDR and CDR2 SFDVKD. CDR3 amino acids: CATSDTGQGGGYTF. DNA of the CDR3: TGTGCCACCAGTGATACTGGACAGGGAGGCGGCTACACCTTC.

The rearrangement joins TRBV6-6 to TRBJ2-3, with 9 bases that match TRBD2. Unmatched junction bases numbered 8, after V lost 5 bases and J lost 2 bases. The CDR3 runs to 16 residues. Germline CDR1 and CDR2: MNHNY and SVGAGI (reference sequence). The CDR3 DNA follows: TGTGCCAGCAGTCCCCTAGCGGGGAGACACACAGATACGCAGTATTTT. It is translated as CASSPLAGRHTDTQYF.

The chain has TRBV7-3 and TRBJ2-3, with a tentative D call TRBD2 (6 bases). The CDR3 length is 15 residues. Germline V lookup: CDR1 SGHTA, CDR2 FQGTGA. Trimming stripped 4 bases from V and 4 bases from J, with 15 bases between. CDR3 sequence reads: CASSYGGGGADTQYF. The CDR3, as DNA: TGTGCCAGCAGCTACGGGGGAGGTGGGGCAGATACGCAGTATTTT.

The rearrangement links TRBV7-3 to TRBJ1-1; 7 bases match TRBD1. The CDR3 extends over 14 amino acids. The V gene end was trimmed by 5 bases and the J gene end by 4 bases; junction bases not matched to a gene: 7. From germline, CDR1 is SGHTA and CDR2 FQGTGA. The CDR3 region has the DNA TGTGCCAGCAGCCTAGGGACAGTTGCCACTGAAGCTTTCTTT. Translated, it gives CASSLGTVATEAFF.

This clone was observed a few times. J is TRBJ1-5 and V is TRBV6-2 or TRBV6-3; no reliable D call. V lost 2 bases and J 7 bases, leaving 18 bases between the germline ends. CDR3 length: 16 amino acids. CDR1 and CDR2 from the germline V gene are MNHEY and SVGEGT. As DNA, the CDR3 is TGTGCCAGCAGTTACCCGGGCCGAATTCCCGGACAGCCCCAGCATTTT. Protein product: CASSYPGRIPGQPQHF.